This T cell receptor beta chain was obtained from a study of blood T cell repertoires in COVID-19. The wider study: The United States, Italy and Spain provided the acute and convalescent COVID-19 samples. T cells, B-cell-depleted T cells, or PBMCs provided the cDNA or gDNA that served as material.

This clone was recorded only once. Germline is not matched at one junction end, which may reflect a read error. Per germline, CDR1 SGHTA and CDR2 FQGNSA. The CDR3 sequence is 16 residues long. Libraries were prepared by immunoSEQ multiplex PCR; TCRdb keeps only in-frame clonotypes and omits some of them. The sample has some 230,000 clones, over 75% seen once. Each participant's cohort was designated according to participant-reported clinical history. The chain couples TRBV7-2 to TRBJ1-5; D may be TRBD1 (6 bases). Sequencing input: PBMCs or T cells enriched from blood (not recorded which). This sequence was found in a woman between 18 and 29 years old in a cohort exposed to, infected with or recovered from COVID-19 (not recorded which). The chain's CDR3 is CASSVASRQGNQPQHF. DNA for the CDR3: TGTGCCAGCAGCGTAGCCTCTCGACAGGGCAATCAGCCCCAGCATTTT.